This entry lists 10 T cell receptor beta chains sequenced from one sample in a study of CD8+ T cells in alopecia areata. Extracted RNA was reverse transcribed, and the resulting cDNA served as sequencing template. Generated by immunoSEQ multiplex PCR, the TCRdb table keeps only in-frame clones and is missing some. The data show around 140,000 clones, roughly 53% seen once. This sample comprised CD4+ T cells sorted from blood, obtained at week 0. The receptors originated from a human donor with alopecia areata.

This clone was observed a few times. V is TRBV2 and J is TRBJ1-5, with D possibly TRBD1 on 6 matching bases. Trimming stripped 7 bases from V and 0 bases from J, with 10 bases between. CDR1 is SNHLY and CDR2 is FYNNEI in the germline V gene. The CDR3 spans 14 residues. The CDR3 loop reads CASTGQYSNQPQHF. The CDR3 DNA follows: TGTGCCAGCACCGGACAGTATAGCAATCAGCCCCAGCATTTT.

The J gene is TRBJ2-1, the V gene TRBV9; D perhaps matches TRBD2 (5 bases). Germline V gene data show CDR1 as SGDLS and CDR2 as YYNGEE. This CDR3 has 15 amino acids. Trimming stripped 0 bases from V and 0 bases from J, with 7 bases between. CDR3 in amino acids: CASSVVGSSYNEQFF. The CDR3 DNA sequence: TGTGCCAGCAGCGTAGTAGGGAGCTCCTACAATGAGCAGTTCTTC.

V is TRBV6-1 and J is TRBJ2-1; D is uncertain. Germline CDR1 reads MNHNS; CDR2 reads SASEGT. This CDR3 has 14 amino acids. The V and J ends lost 6 bases and 5 bases respectively, with 14 bases between them. The CDR3 loop is CASSGPKLDNEQFF. The CDR3, as DNA: TGTGCCAGCAGCGGTCCCAAACTCGACAATGAGCAGTTCTTC.

The V call is TRBV30, the J call TRBJ2-7; TRBD1 or TRBD2 may be the D gene (6 bases each). The length of the CDR3 is 12 residues. V shed 5 bases and J shed 7 bases, with 15 bases lying between them. Germline-derived CDR1 and CDR2 are GTSNPN and SVGIG (reference sequence). CDR3 sequence (DNA): TGTGCCTGGGGAGGGGGTCCGAGTGAGCAGTACTTC. Translation gives CAWGGGPSEQYF.

The chain is built from TRBV4-3 and TRBJ1-1; D possibly corresponds to TRBD1 (5 bases). This CDR3 spans 14 amino acids. Germline V CDR1 and CDR2: LGHNA, YSLEER. V was clipped by 4 bases and J by 5 bases, with 14 bases between them. The CDR3 nucleotides read TGCGCCAGCAGCCTTTTCGCCGGGGGGACTGAAGCTTTCTTT. Translating gives CASSLFAGGTEAFF.

Note on this clone: Other DNA variants within this sample encode the same CDR3. The V call is TRBV25-1, the J call TRBJ2-7; D call uncertain. Germline V CDR1 and CDR2: MGHDK, SYGVNS. Trimming removed 3 bases at V and 2 bases at J, with 5 bases between. This CDR3 contains 12 residues. CDR3 DNA sequence: TGTGCCAGCAGTGAGCAGGCCTACGAGCAGTACTTC. It encodes CASSEQAYEQYF.

The rearrangement links TRBV29-1 to TRBJ2-5; TRBD1 aligns across 9 bases. The CDR3 has 14 amino acids. Germline CDR1 reads SQVTM; CDR2 reads ANQGSEA. J was trimmed by 1 base and V by 7 bases; bases with no gene match: 7. CDR3 amino acids: CSARTGAGQETQYF. In DNA, the CDR3 is TGCAGCGCCCGGACAGGGGCGGGCCAAGAGACCCAGTACTTC. The full variable domain, rest sourced from reference TRBV29-1 and TRBJ2-5, is SAVISQKPSRDICQRGTSLTIQCQVDSQVTMMFWYRQQPGQSLTLIATANQGSEATYESGFVIDKFPISRPNLTFSTLTVSNMSPEDSSIYLCSARTGAGQETQYFGPGTRLLVL.

This clone has a handful of counts. The sample contains more than one DNA sequence encoding this CDR3. CDR3 sequence: CASSLSGQGSYEQYF. Here the CDR3 DNA reads TGTGCCAGCAGCTTATCTGGACAGGGCTCCTACGAGCAGTACTTC. The genes are TRBV7-2 and TRBJ2-7, with 8 bases aligning to TRBD1. The germline V gene encodes CDR1 SGHTA and CDR2 FQGNSA. The J segment lost 0 bases and the V segment lost 2 bases, leaving 3 bases of the junction unmatched. The CDR3 has 15 residues. Full variable domain (remainder filled in from reference TRBV7-2 and TRBJ2-7): GAGVSQSPSNKVTEKGKDVELRCDPISGHTALYWYRQSLGQGLEFLIYFQGNSAPDKSGLPSDRFSAERTGGSVSTLTIQRTQQEDSAVYLCASSLSGQGSYEQYFGPGTRLTVT.

The chain combines TRBV5-6 with TRBJ2-7; D may be TRBD1 or TRBD2 (5 bases each). Per the germline V gene, CDR1 is SGHDT and CDR2 is YYEEEE. The CDR3 covers 12 residues. V was pared by 3 bases and J by 1 base, with 5 bases between. CDR3 region: CASSWGSYEQYF. The CDR3 nucleotides are TGTGCCAGCAGCTGGGGGTCCTACGAGCAGTACTTC. The variable domain in full, completed from reference TRBV5-6 and TRBJ2-7, reads DAGVTQSPTHLIKTRGQQVTLRCSPKSGHDTVSWYQQALGQGPQFIFQYYEEEERQRGNFPDRFSGHQFPNYSSELNVNALLLGDSALYLCASSWGSYEQYFGPGTRLTVT.

In this sample, this clone turned up many times. The chain joins TRBV2 to TRBJ1-6; D is undetermined. Germline V CDR1 and CDR2: SNHLY, FYNNEI. V was pared by 6 bases and J by 6 bases, with 15 bases between. The CDR3 sequence is 15 residues long. The CDR3 is CASSEQSRINSPLHF. CDR3 bases: TGTGCCAGCAGCGAACAGAGCCGAATTAATTCACCCCTCCACTTT.